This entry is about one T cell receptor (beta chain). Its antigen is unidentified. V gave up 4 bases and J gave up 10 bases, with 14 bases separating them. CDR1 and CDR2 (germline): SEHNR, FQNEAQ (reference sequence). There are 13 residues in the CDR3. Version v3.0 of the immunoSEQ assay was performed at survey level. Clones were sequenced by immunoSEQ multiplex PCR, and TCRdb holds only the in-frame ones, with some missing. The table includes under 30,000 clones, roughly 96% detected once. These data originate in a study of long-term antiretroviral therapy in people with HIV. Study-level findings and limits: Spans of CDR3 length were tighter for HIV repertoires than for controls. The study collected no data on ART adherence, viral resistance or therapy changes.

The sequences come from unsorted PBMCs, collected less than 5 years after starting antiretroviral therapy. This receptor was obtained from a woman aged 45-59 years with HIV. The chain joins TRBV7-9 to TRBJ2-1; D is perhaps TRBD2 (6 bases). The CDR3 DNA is TGTGCCAGCAGCTCGCTATCCCTAGCGGAGCAGTTCTTC. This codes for CASSSLSLAEQFF.